The clone carrying this T cell receptor beta chain has just one count. The record originates from a study of blood T cell repertoires in COVID-19. Those enrolled, adults aged 18 to 89 years, came from about two dozen US areas. This CDR3 has 9 residues. V was trimmed by 7 bases and J by 8 bases, leaving 3 bases between them. The germline V gene encodes CDR1 MNHEY and CDR2 SMNVEV (reference sequence). Libraries were prepared by immunoSEQ multiplex PCR; TCRdb keeps only in-frame clonotypes and omits some of them. The repertoire holds 400,000 to 450,000 clones, 90% seen once, with approximately 0.65% in the top ten.

The chain joins TRBV27 to TRBJ1-3; D not resolved. The sample comprised PBMCs or T cells enriched from blood (not recorded which). The TCR originated in a man younger than 35 who had recovered from COVID-19. The CDR3 loop reads CASTHTIYF. The CDR3 bases are TGTGCCAGCACTCACACCATATATTTT.